This TCR beta chain was recovered during a study of blood T cell repertoires in COVID-19. About the study: Some COVID-19 samples were acute and others convalescent; all came from the United States, Italy and Spain. T cells, B-cell-depleted T cells, or PBMCs provided the cDNA or gDNA that served as material.

Sequencing was performed with immunoSEQ multiplex PCR; in TCRdb, only in-frame clones are kept and a portion is missing. In the table there are 210,000 or so clones, roughly 78% of which are singletons. The V segment lost 1 base and the J segment 4 bases; nucleotides outside the gene matches: 15. The CDR3 has 18 residues. The germline gives CDR1 LGHNT, CDR2 FRNRAP. In this sample, this clone turned up once. The clonotype originates from a woman aged 80 or over with active or convalescent COVID-19. V usage is TRBV12-5 and J usage is TRBJ1-2, with TRBD1 matching 7 bases. Sequenced input: peripheral blood. CDR3 nucleotide sequence: TGTGCTAGTGGTTTGGCCAGCGGTACGAGGGGGCCCATCTATGGCTACACCTTC. Residues: CASGLASGTRGPIYGYTF.